The 25 T cell receptor beta chains presented below share a single source sample, sequenced in a study of Ad26.COV2.S vaccination and SARS-CoV-2 variants. Clones were read by immunoSEQ multiplex PCR, and TCRdb kept only the in-frame ones, dropping some. The table lists more than 300,000 clones, 70% to 90% of them singletons, with around 2.2% in the top ten. Treatment noted: some 20 received Ad26.COV2.S at low or high dose, single or two shots; roughly five received placebo; per-sample allocation not given. On day 63 after the first injection, vaccine and placebo recipients gave samples. Specimen: peripheral blood, collected in a trial of Ad26.COV2.S vaccine versus placebo. The receptors originated from a person between 18 and 60 years old who received the Ad26.COV2.S COVID-19 vaccine or a placebo.

CDR3 in DNA: TGTGCCAGCAGTTCCCCCGTTTACGAGCAGTACTTC. Translation: CASSSPVYEQYF. This sequence joins TRBV12-3 or TRBV12-4 and TRBJ2-7; D is ambiguous. This CDR3 comprises 12 residues. Trimming removed 4 bases at V and 4 bases at J, with 8 bases between.

V gene TRBV27 combines with J gene TRBJ2-3; the match to TRBD2 covers 9 bases. Trimming cost V 3 bases and J 4 bases; bases outside gene matches: 5. This CDR3 region has 15 residues. The germline gives CDR1 MNHEY, CDR2 SMNVEV (reference sequence). As DNA, the CDR3 is TGTGCCAGCAGTTTTGTAGCGGGGGTGTCAGATACGCAGTATTTT. The encoded protein is CASSFVAGVSDTQYF.

The chain links TRBV5-4 to TRBJ2-5; 7 nucleotides agree with TRBD1. This CDR3 contains 16 residues. CDR1 SGHNT and CDR2 YYREEE come from the germline V gene (reference sequence). The junction had 12 bases not matched to a gene; V was cut back by 3 bases and J by 4 bases. CDR3 region: CASSSRTGSRGETQYF. DNA of the CDR3: TGTGCCAGCAGCTCGCGGACAGGCTCAAGGGGAGAGACCCAGTACTTC.

The DNA of the CDR3 is TGTGCCAGCAGCTTCCAGGTGAACACTGAAGCTTTCTTT. Its translation: CASSFQVNTEAFF. The chain uses TRBV11-2 and TRBJ1-1; the D is unclear. The CDR3 has 13 amino acids. Germline CDR1 SGHAT, CDR2 FQNNGV. Trimming shortened V by 3 bases and J by 0 bases, and 5 bases separated the two germline ends.

V usage is TRBV2 and J usage is TRBJ1-5; the D is unclear. Germline V CDR1 and CDR2: SNHLY, FYNNEI. CDR3 size: 15 residues. V lost 1 base and J 2 bases, leaving 9 bases between the germline ends. The CDR3 loop is CASSEGIRGNQPQHF. CDR3 nucleotide sequence: TGTGCCAGCAGTGAAGGTATTCGGGGCAATCAGCCCCAGCATTTT.

In nucleotides, the CDR3 is TGTGCCAGCACCCGAGGGCAGACCTATGGCTACACCTTC. Translated, it gives CASTRGQTYGYTF. The rearrangement joins TRBV3-1 (or the pseudogene TRBV3-2) to TRBJ1-2, with D uncertain. V lost 7 bases to trimming and J lost 4 bases, with 13 bases between them. Germline loops: CDR1 LGHDT, CDR2 YNNKEL (reference sequence). CDR3 size: 13 residues.

The gene calls are TRBV20-1 and TRBJ2-7, with 10 bases aligning to TRBD2. V trimming: 3 bases; J trimming: 3 bases; junction bases outside the gene matches: 5. CDR3 size: 14 residues. The germline V gene encodes CDR1 DFQATT and CDR2 SNEGSKA (reference sequence). CDR3: CSASSGGLYYEQYF. CDR3 sequence (DNA): TGCAGTGCTAGTAGCGGGGGGCTTTACTACGAGCAGTACTTC.

V and J are TRBV5-1 and TRBJ2-3, with a tentative D call TRBD1 (5 bases). This CDR3 has 14 residues. The V end was cut by 7 bases, the J end by 0 bases, with 12 bases between. Germline CDR1 SGHRS, CDR2 YFSETQ. Here the CDR3 reads CASEQVPSTDTQYF. CDR3 nucleotide sequence: TGCGCCAGCGAACAGGTCCCTAGCACAGATACGCAGTATTTT.

This clone turned up a few times. The chain uses TRBV5-4 and TRBJ1-6; D is perhaps TRBD1 (6 bases). The V and J ends lost 1 base and 7 bases respectively, with 12 bases between them. This CDR3 is 15 amino acids long. CDR1 and CDR2 (germline): SGHNT, YYREEE (reference sequence). The CDR3, as DNA: TGTGCCAGCAGCTTGCTGGGACAAGGGAATTCACCCCTCCACTTT. Residues: CASSLLGQGNSPLHF.

V is TRBV3-1 (or the pseudogene TRBV3-2) and J is TRBJ1-1; D not certain. Germline-derived CDR1 and CDR2 are LGHDT and YNNKEL (reference sequence). This CDR3 has 13 amino acids. Trimming took 4 bases from V and 7 from J, leaving 13 bases between them. The DNA of the CDR3 is TGTGCCAGCAGCCGAGGCTCCCCGGGTGAAGCTTTCTTT. Translation: CASSRGSPGEAFF.

The chain carries TRBV7-3 and TRBJ2-5; D not resolved. There are 13 residues in the CDR3. From germline, CDR1 is SGHTA and CDR2 FQGTGA. V dropped 0 bases and J dropped 4 bases, with 6 bases sitting between them. CDR3 in amino acids: CASSLTDRETQYF. CDR3 coding DNA: TGTGCCAGCAGCTTAACGGATCGAGAGACCCAGTACTTC.

This sequence joins TRBV9 and TRBJ2-1, with no clear D. Per the germline V gene, CDR1 is SGDLS and CDR2 is YYNGEE. The CDR3 loop spans 15 amino acids. V dropped 4 bases and J dropped 2 bases, with 13 bases sitting between them. The chain's CDR3 is CASSPRLVTYNEQFF. The CDR3 coding sequence is TGTGCCAGCAGCCCTCGACTTGTCACCTACAATGAGCAGTTCTTC.

V is TRBV7-2 and J is TRBJ1-1; tentative D call: TRBD1 (5 bases). The CDR3 extends over 14 amino acids. Trimming left V 7 bases short and J 5 bases short, with 17 bases between. CDR1 is SGHTA and CDR2 is FQGNSA in the germline V gene. The CDR3 region is CASTSVGAGTEAFF. The DNA for the CDR3 is TGTGCCAGCACATCGGTAGGGGCGGGGACTGAAGCTTTCTTT.

This clone was detected once. CDR3 nucleotides: TGTGCCAGCAGCCCAACGGGGCGCCTCTCTGAAGCTTTCTTT. Translating it yields CASSPTGRLSEAFF. V gene TRBV11-2 combines with J gene TRBJ1-1; perhaps TRBD1 as D (5 bases). CDR1 and CDR2 from the germline V gene are SGHAT and FQNNGV. The CDR3 is made up of 14 amino acids. The germline V and J ends were trimmed by 5 bases and 6 bases, with 16 bases remaining between them. Using reference TRBV11-2 and TRBJ1-1 for the parts outside the CDR3, the full variable domain is EAGVAQSPRYKIIEKRQSVAFWCNPISGHATLYWYQQILGQGPKLLIQFQNNGVVDDSQLPKDRFSAERLKGVDSTLKIQPAKLEDSAVYLCASSPTGRLSEAFFGQGTRLTVV.

The chain carries TRBV5-4 and TRBJ2-3; 10 nucleotides match TRBD2. After removal of 2 bases from V and 0 bases from J, the junction contained 6 bases not matched to a gene. The CDR3 covers 17 residues. Germline V gene lookup returns CDR1 SGHNT and CDR2 YYREEE (reference sequence). The CDR3 region is CASSLLSGGASTDTQYF. In DNA form, the CDR3 reads TGTGCCAGCAGCTTACTGAGCGGGGGGGCCAGCACAGATACGCAGTATTTT. Full variable domain (rest looked up from reference TRBV5-4 and TRBJ2-3): ETGVTQSPTHLIKTRGQQVTLRCSSQSGHNTVSWYQQALGQGPQFIFQYYREEENGRGNFPPRFSGLQFPNYSSELNVNALELDDSALYLCASSLLSGGASTDTQYFGPGTRLTVL.

V gene TRBV13 combines with J gene TRBJ1-2; possible D gene TRBD1, 6 bases. CDR3 length: 12 residues. In germline, CDR1 is PRHDT, CDR2 FYEKMQ (reference sequence). V lost 4 bases and J lost 14, with 17 bases in between. CDR3 coding DNA: TGTGCCAGCAGCTCATGGACAGCCGTAATAACCTTC. Its translation is CASSSWTAVITF.

This chain joins TRBV28 and TRBJ1-6, with a tentative D call TRBD1 (5 bases). Germline lookup yields CDR1 MDHEN and CDR2 SYDVKM. This CDR3 has 16 residues. Trimming pared 5 bases from V and 0 bases from J, leaving 11 bases between. The CDR3 nucleotides are TGTGCCAGCAGTCCGTCAGGGAGCTCCTATAATTCACCCCTCCACTTT. Translating it yields CASSPSGSSYNSPLHF.

The rearrangement joins TRBV6-4 to TRBJ2-3, with 10 bases identical to TRBD2. After removal of 4 bases from V and 6 bases from J, the junction contained 7 bases not matched to a gene. The CDR3 has 15 residues. Germline V gene sequence: CDR1 MRHNA, CDR2 SNTAGT. The CDR3, as DNA: TGTGCCAGCAGTGTCTCAGCGGGGGGGATTGATACGCAGTATTTT. Encoded protein: CASSVSAGGIDTQYF.

DNA of the CDR3: TGTGCCAGCAGTTTATTTTCAGGGAGTCTAGGCTACGAGCAGTACTTC. The encoded protein is CASSLFSGSLGYEQYF. The chain has TRBV27 and TRBJ2-7; D is tentatively TRBD1 or TRBD2 (5 bases each). There are 16 residues in the CDR3. The V and J ends lost 1 base and 3 bases respectively, with 16 bases between them. The germline CDR1 and CDR2 sequences are MNHEY and SMNVEV (reference sequence).

This chain joins TRBV4-1 and TRBJ1-6; D gene ambiguous. Germline V lookup: CDR1 MGHRA, CDR2 YSYEKL. This CDR3 is 13 amino acids long. The V gene lost 0 bases and the J gene lost 12 bases, with 9 bases spanning the gap. Here the CDR3 DNA reads TGCGCCAGCAGCCAAGACGAGGGTAAACCCCTCCACTTT. Its protein product is CASSQDEGKPLHF.

This chain's CDR3 is CASSEAGTDTQYF. DNA for the CDR3: TGTGCCAGCAGTGAAGCGGGTACAGATACGCAGTATTTT. The V and J genes are TRBV2 and TRBJ2-3; D ambiguous. Looked up from germline, CDR1 is SNHLY and CDR2 is FYNNEI. Between the trimmed V and J ends, which lost 0 bases and 3 bases, there was a span of 4 bases. The CDR3 has 13 residues. Complete variable domain (other parts from reference TRBV2 and TRBJ2-3): EPEVTQTPSHQVTQMGQEVILRCVPISNHLYFYWYRQILGQKVEFLVSFYNNEISEKSEIFDDQFSVERPDGSNFTLKIRSTKLEDSAMYFCASSEAGTDTQYFGPGTRLTVL.

The J gene is TRBJ1-4, the V gene TRBV5-7; no firm D call. TRBV5-7 is sorted into the ORF group, with uncertain function. V was shortened by 2 bases and J by 3 bases, with 20 bases between the two germline ends. This CDR3 region has 18 residues. The CDR3 DNA is TGTGCCAGCAGCTTTGTGAGCCCGTTGGGGATAGCTAATGAAAAACTGTTTTTT. Encoded protein: CASSFVSPLGIANEKLFF.

This clone was seen just once. The chain employs TRBV15 and TRBJ1-4, with D possibly matching TRBD1 (6 bases). This CDR3 contains 15 residues. Trimming took off 1 base at V and 9 bases at J, with 15 bases between the two ends. Germline CDR1 LNHNV, CDR2 YYDKDF (reference sequence). As DNA, the CDR3 is TGTGCCACCAGCAGAGGGACAGCCCCAGCCAAAAAACTGTTTTTT. Protein sequence: CATSRGTAPAKKLFF.

With regard to this clone: A far larger clone differs by one base, so this is likely a read error. Other DNA sequences of this sample code for an identical CDR3. This sequence joins TRBV7-8 and TRBJ1-5; D not certain. With 1 base removed from V and 2 bases from J, the gap between germline ends came to 0 bases. The CDR3 is made up of 12 amino acids. The germline V gene encodes CDR1 SGHVS and CDR2 FQNEAQ. CDR3 loop: CASSLGNQPQHF. CDR3 DNA sequence: TGTGCCAGCAGCTTAGGCAATCAGCCCCAGCATTTT.

Of note for this clone: Germline and junction disagree at one end, which may indicate a read error. The CDR3 region is CASSLEGRGSHEQYF. The CDR3 nucleotides are TGTGCCAGCAGCTTAGAGGGCAGGGGCTCCCACGAGCAGTACTTC. The J gene is TRBJ2-7, the V gene TRBV7-9; possible D gene TRBD1, 6 bases. This CDR3 region has 15 residues. Germline V gives CDR1 SEHNR, CDR2 FQNEAQ (reference sequence).